This T cell receptor (beta chain) was retrieved from a study of blood T cell repertoires in COVID-19 (TCRdb year 2020). For the wider study: Samples covering the acute and convalescent phases of COVID-19 were provided by collaborators in the United States, Italy and Spain. Where available, HLA class I and class II types were taken from metadata supplied by the sample provider and were not determined by assay-based typing. Samples were obtained from the ongoing ImmuneRACE study (first 160 participants) and from some 1,200 subjects provided by 6 global collaborators. The prospective study material was composed of cDNA or gDNA derived from T cells, B-cell-depleted T cells, or PBMCs. The sample metadata nearly always contained a de-identified subject ID, COVID-19 status, age in years and sex. The repertoires were released in a freely available public database meant as a resource for research on the immune response to SARS-CoV-2. Subjects who had been exposed to COVID-19, were actively infected with it, or had recovered from it provided the deeply sampled blood TCRbeta repertoires that made up the dataset. The paper as a whole reports these results and caveats: The quantity of clinical and demographic metadata differed by source and by participant and was supplied without curation.

In the case of this clone: The antigen this receptor binds is unknown. Base quality data are lacking; no much larger clone is found one base away.

TCRbeta CDR3 regions were amplified from genomic DNA by means of the immunoSEQ Assay, a bias-controlled multiplex PCR. On the authors' methods: Within the assay, amplification of reference gene primers was used to estimate how many nucleated cells each sample contained. To quantify the absolute abundance of each unique TCRbeta CDR3 rearrangement, sequence reads were collapsed and filtered. For each sample, productive Simpson clonality was calculated as the square root of Simpson's diversity index over productive rearrangements. TCRdb took over this immuneACCESS table, retaining in-frame rearrangements with V and J assigned. Such tables are incomplete; in checked studies, under half of the missing clones stem from an unresolved V gene, and the remainder is unexplained. V and J calls and clone size follow that table, whereas D and trimming were derived from the DNA. This sample holds about 300,000 clones; roughly 91% were observed only once. The ten largest clones represent approximately 1.8% of the sample.

One collaborating source in Seattle enrolled patients during active infection and followed them longitudinally through the course of disease. Whole blood was collected in K2EDTA tubes by collaborating institutions according to the institutions' own protocols. Collaborator samples were shipped for TCRbeta analysis as frozen whole blood, isolated PBMCs, or DNA extracted from either sample type. The CDR3 measures 12 amino acids from cysteine to phenylalanine. Only CDR3 DNA remains: 36 bases, in frame from the first base. Trimming costs V 9 bases and J 5 bases, and their ends lie 8 bases apart. CDR1 and CDR2, looked up from the germline V gene (reference sequence), are MNHEY and SMNVEV.

The chain joins TRBV27 to TRBJ1-6, and possibly TRBD1, on 5 matching bases. The sample taken for sequencing was peripheral blood. The source is a woman aged 25 to 45 with COVID-19, enrolled during active disease. The CDR3 region has the sequence CASRQHNSPLHF. At the DNA level, the sequence is TGTGCCAGTCGACAGCATAATTCACCCCTCCACTTT.